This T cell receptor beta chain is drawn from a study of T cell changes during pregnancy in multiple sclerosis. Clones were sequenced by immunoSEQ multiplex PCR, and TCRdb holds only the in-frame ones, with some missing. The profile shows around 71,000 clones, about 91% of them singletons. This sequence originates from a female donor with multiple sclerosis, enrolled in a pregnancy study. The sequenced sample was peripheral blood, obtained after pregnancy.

CDR3 amino acids: CASSLSQQETQYF. Written as DNA, the CDR3 is TGTGCCAGCAGCTTATCGCAGCAAGAGACCCAGTACTTC. This rearrangement joins TRBV7-2 to TRBJ2-5, with D unclear. V gave up 2 bases and J gave up 2 bases, with 6 bases separating them. The CDR3 spans 13 residues. Germline lookup yields CDR1 SGHTA and CDR2 FQGNSA.